Listed below are T cell receptor beta chains from one sample, sequenced in a study of post-analysis software for immune sequencing data. One entry per CDR3 protein results from TCRdb running MiXCR on the PCR reads. The sample has around 770,000 distinct CDR3 sequences, around 42% seen once. Sequenced material: blood. These receptors were obtained from a girl aged 10-17 years with multiple sclerosis. The CDR3 runs from the conserved cysteine through the conserved F or W. Each record gives: clone size, V gene, J gene, D gene, CDR3 protein, CDR3 DNA. The D gene is left open where the match is weak. Not every row has a clone size; where given, it reads once, few, many or a size class.

abundance: NA
v_gene: TRBV29-1
j_gene: TRBJ2-3
d_gene: TRBD2
CDR3aa: CSGAGTSASTDTQYF
CDR3nt: TGCAGCGGTGCCGGGACTAGTGCTAGCACAGATACGCAGTATTTT

abundance: few
v_gene: TRBV11-2
j_gene: TRBJ2-3
d_gene: TRBD2
CDR3aa: CASSLGRLARDTDTQYF
CDR3nt: TGTGCCAGCAGCTTAGGTCGACTAGCGCGCGACACAGATACGCAGTATTTT

abundance: NA
v_gene: TRBV7-9
j_gene: TRBJ2-1
d_gene: NA
CDR3aa: CASSFSGAYNEQFF
CDR3nt: TGTGCCAGCAGCTTCTCGGGGGCCTACAATGAGCAGTTCTTC

abundance: NA
v_gene: TRBV6-2/TRBV6-3
j_gene: TRBJ1-6
d_gene: NA
CDR3aa: CASSYGNSNSPLHF
CDR3nt: TGTGCCAGCAGTTACGGGAACAGTAATTCACCCCTCCACTTT

abundance: NA
v_gene: TRBV30
j_gene: TRBJ2-7
d_gene: TRBD2
CDR3aa: CAWCLSGRYEQYF
CDR3nt: TGTGCCTGGTGTCTGAGCGGGAGGTACGAGCAGTACTTC

abundance: few
v_gene: TRBV6-6
j_gene: TRBJ1-2
d_gene: NA
CDR3aa: CASSYSKRGASYGYTF
CDR3nt: TGTGCCAGCAGTTACTCTAAACGGGGGGCAAGCTATGGCTACACCTTC

abundance: NA
v_gene: TRBV28
j_gene: TRBJ2-7
d_gene: NA
CDR3aa: CASRRPDRLFEQYF
CDR3nt: TGTGCCAGCAGACGCCCCGACAGGTTATTCGAGCAGTACTTC

abundance: NA
v_gene: TRBV2
j_gene: TRBJ1-1
d_gene: NA
CDR3aa: CASSVELATEAFF
CDR3nt: TGTGCCAGCAGTGTCGAGCTGGCCACTGAAGCTTTCTTT

abundance: NA
v_gene: TRBV6-1
j_gene: TRBJ1-2
d_gene: TRBD1
CDR3aa: CASSDRDRNYGYTF
CDR3nt: TGTGCCAGCAGTGACCGGGACAGAAACTATGGCTACACCTTC

abundance: NA
v_gene: TRBV30
j_gene: TRBJ2-1
d_gene: TRBD2
CDR3aa: CAWSVRPSGTRFF
CDR3nt: TGTGCCTGGAGTGTACGCCCTAGCGGGACCCGGTTCTTC

abundance: few
v_gene: TRBV29-1
j_gene: TRBJ2-5
d_gene: NA
CDR3aa: CSVAGRVGAETQYF
CDR3nt: TGCAGCGTTGCCGGCAGGGTTGGGGCAGAGACCCAGTACTTC

abundance: once
v_gene: TRBV6-2/TRBV6-3
j_gene: TRBJ2-3
d_gene: TRBD2
CDR3aa: CASSHPWYEAGADTQYF
CDR3nt: TGTGCCAGCAGCCATCCCTGGTATGAAGCGGGAGCAGATACGCAGTATTTT

abundance: few
v_gene: TRBV5-1
j_gene: TRBJ2-7
d_gene: NA
CDR3aa: CASSTGKAYEQYF
CDR3nt: TGCGCCAGCAGCACAGGGAAGGCCTACGAGCAGTACTTC

abundance: NA
v_gene: TRBV27
j_gene: TRBJ1-1
d_gene: NA
CDR3aa: CASKLLPTGTNTEAFF
CDR3nt: TGTGCCAGCAAGCTTCTCCCCACAGGGACGAACACTGAAGCTTTCTTT

abundance: few
v_gene: TRBV6-5
j_gene: TRBJ2-7
d_gene: NA
CDR3aa: CASSYTGTYGYEQYF
CDR3nt: TGTGCCAGCAGTTATACCGGGACATACGGTTACGAGCAGTACTTC

abundance: NA
v_gene: TRBV7-9
j_gene: TRBJ1-2
d_gene: NA
CDR3aa: CASSSFTGKNYGYTF
CDR3nt: TGTGCCAGCAGCTCATTCACAGGGAAGAACTATGGCTACACCTTC

abundance: NA
v_gene: TRBV20-1
j_gene: TRBJ2-7
d_gene: NA
CDR3aa: CSARGWGFSYEQYF
CDR3nt: TGCAGTGCTAGAGGTTGGGGTTTCTCCTACGAGCAGTACTTC

abundance: NA
v_gene: TRBV6-6
j_gene: TRBJ1-1
d_gene: TRBD1
CDR3aa: CASSYDRALDTEAFF
CDR3nt: TGTGCCAGCAGTTACGACAGGGCCCTGGACACTGAAGCTTTCTTT

abundance: NA
v_gene: TRBV12-3/TRBV12-4
j_gene: TRBJ2-3
d_gene: TRBD1
CDR3aa: CASTTGTGFSDTQYF
CDR3nt: TGTGCCAGCACTACCGGGACAGGGTTCTCAGATACGCAGTATTTT

abundance: NA
v_gene: TRBV12-3/TRBV12-4
j_gene: TRBJ1-5
d_gene: TRBD1
CDR3aa: CASSRRTGDKPQHF
CDR3nt: TGTGCCAGCAGTCGACGGACAGGGGATAAGCCCCAGCATTTT

abundance: NA
v_gene: TRBV6-5
j_gene: TRBJ2-7
d_gene: NA
CDR3aa: CASSYSSGVVGEQYF
CDR3nt: TGTGCCAGCAGTTACTCCTCGGGGGTGGTTGGAGAGCAGTACTTC